This TCR beta chain is from a study of blood T cells in healthy people across ages. Trimming took 6 bases from V and 6 from J, leaving 9 bases between them. The germline gives CDR1 SNHLY, CDR2 FYNNEI. CDR3 size: 12 residues. A J-beta primer mix and a sample-barcoded 5' primer were used in a second PCR of about 7 to 12 cycles. TCRdb reprocessed the 5' RACE reads with MiXCR, giving one entry per CDR3 protein. The sample gives 500,000 to 650,000 distinct CDR3 sequences, roughly a quarter of which show up once; 3% to 4.5% is in the top ten. These data were likewise used in another study, on T cells of mothers and their children.

The chain joins TRBV2 to TRBJ2-1; D is possibly TRBD2 (6 bases). This TCR came from a boy aged 2 to 10 in good health. The sample consisted of blood. The CDR3 loop reads CASRGSGNEQFF. Written as DNA, the CDR3 is TGTGCCAGCAGGGGTAGCGGCAATGAGCAGTTCTTC.